This T cell receptor (beta chain) was found in a study of shared clonotypes between healthy human individuals (dated by TCRdb to 2018 to 2021). For context, the study as a whole: A couple of women and a few men aged 18 to 49 years were included in the cohort. Per donor, three plates each were used for CD4 naive and CD4 memory, two for CD8 naive, and one for CD8 memory. Blood TCR repertoires of four to six healthy adults were deeply sequenced to estimate repertoire size and the extent of clonotype sharing between individuals. To increase sequencing depth and limit assay-specific biases, different laboratories used diverse techniques to prepare libraries and sequence TCR repertoires. Between about 0.94 and 10 billion PBMCs per donor were obtained by leukapheresis. Overall results and qualifications from the work: Clonotypes shared by all four sorted-subset donors showed higher generation probabilities than non-shared clonotypes. Incomplete sequencing was indicated by rarefaction of sorted-subset datasets, despite the large sequencing depth. Based on pairwise subsampling, the degree of clonotype sharing among donors was expected to be affected by sequencing depth. Because the study included only a small number of donors, the genetic and exposure-history diversity represented was limited. Naive subsets generally had larger estimated clonotype richness than memory subsets. Sampling was restricted to blood, and TCR repertoires in tissue are likely to differ from TCR repertoires in blood. Roughly 5% of naive CD4, 3.5% of naive CD8, 2.3% of memory CD4, and about 0.4% of memory CD8 clonotypes were shared across several donors.

A word on this clone: Its antigen is unknown. Base qualities are not provided; no much larger clone lies one nucleotide away.

Using the deep immunoSEQ assay, multiplex PCR amplified TCR CDR3 regions from genomic DNA. Genomic DNA extracted from each cell subset was distributed evenly over all wells of several immunoSEQ 96-well plates, and each plate served as one replicate. For sorted subsets, approximately 0.2 ug of genomic DNA, equivalent to 30,000 or so T cell genomes, went into each replicate PCR. The purified libraries were quantified using a Qubit 3.0 fluorometer, sized with a Bioanalyzer 2100, and then quantified again using the KAPA Library Quantification kit. Every immunoSEQ 96-well plate was sequenced on a separate single-read 150-cycle Illumina NextSeq 550 flow cell. The original pipeline was this. Because only junctional sequences without quality scores were contained in the immunoSEQ output, filtering matching that applied to full-length reads could not be performed. Sequences were annotated with PyIR, a Python wrapper for IgBLAST v1.9, using IMGT germline references to assign V/J genes and CDR3. Reads with weak V/J assignments (E-value above 1e-6), missing CDR3, stop codons, out-of-frame junctions, or ambiguous translated residues were removed. V3J clonotypes were defined as sequences sharing the same inferred V gene, J gene, and CDR3 amino acid sequence. Percentage overlap between repertoires was calculated by dividing the number of shared unique clonotypes by the size of the smaller repertoire. Richness of each repertoire was evaluated using RTK rarefaction, the Chao1 estimator, and Recon v2.1 estimates of unobserved clonotypes. OLGA was used to compute generation probabilities for all TCRbeta clonotypes that the gDNA method yielded from a handful of donors. TCRdb obtained this table from immuneACCESS and retained in-frame rearrangements with V and J assigned. These tables miss some clones; where compared with another copy, unresolved V genes account for less than half of the shortfall, and the remainder is unexplained. V and J calls plus clone size are reproduced from that table; the DNA served to infer D and trimming. This sample has a few million clones in its table, and approximately 96% of those were observed once. The ten largest make up around 0.13% of the sample.

There are 17 amino acids in the CDR3, from cysteine to phenylalanine inclusive. Just the 51-base CDR3 DNA is kept, in frame starting at base 1. At the junction V is shortened by 5 bases and J by 0 bases, with 16 bases in between. Based on the germline V gene, the CDR1 and CDR2 sequences are MDHEN and SYDVKM. The donors were healthy, HIV-negative adults with no recently reported acute infections or vaccinations. All donors were Caucasian adults living in Nashville, Tennessee, USA. Magnetic negative selection was used to enrich CD4+ T cells, after which naive cells were positively selected on CD45RA and the negative fraction became the memory subset. After blood collection by leukapheresis, PBMCs were isolated using Ficoll-Histopaque density gradient centrifugation and then cryopreserved in the vapor phase of liquid nitrogen. Analytical flow cytometry was used to check the purity and quantity of each magnetically sorted T cell population. Each sorted fraction had its genomic DNA isolated and then quantified by UV absorbance on a Nanodrop 2000c.

The chain couples TRBV28 to TRBJ1-4; the D gene is perhaps TRBD1, from 6 matching bases. The source is a man in his late teens or twenties in good health. What was sequenced was naive CD4+ T cells sorted from blood. Interpreted using the paper, the cell subset or site label stands for: CD45RA+ positively selected. The base sequence is TGTGCCAGCAGTCCTATTGGGGGGCGGGCAACTAATGAAAAACTGTTTTTT. Its protein is CASSPIGGRATNEKLFF.